This TCR beta chain was identified in a study of blood T cell repertoires in COVID-19. In the study overall: The United States, Italy and Spain were the sources of the acute and convalescent COVID-19 samples. The cDNA or gDNA used as material had been derived from T cells, B-cell-depleted T cells, or PBMCs.

How the authors handled the data: By means of reference gene primer amplification, nucleated cell counts were estimated. Data came from immunoSEQ multiplex PCR; TCRdb stores just in-frame clones and leaves some out. The DNA was the basis for D and trimming; V, J and clone size are from that table. The sample contains just under 95,000 clones, 80% of which appear only once. Germline values: CDR1 SGHDN, CDR2 FVKESK. CDR3 length equals 13 residues. With 3 bases removed from V and 10 bases from J, the gap between germline ends came to 10 bases. Sequences were obtained from peripheral blood. The chain joins TRBV14 to TRBJ1-6, with D hard to call. This clonotype was sampled from a middle-aged man who had recovered from COVID-19. The chain's CDR3 is CASSQLVESPLHF. CDR3 DNA sequence: TGTGCCAGCAGCCAGCTGGTAGAGTCACCCCTCCACTTT.